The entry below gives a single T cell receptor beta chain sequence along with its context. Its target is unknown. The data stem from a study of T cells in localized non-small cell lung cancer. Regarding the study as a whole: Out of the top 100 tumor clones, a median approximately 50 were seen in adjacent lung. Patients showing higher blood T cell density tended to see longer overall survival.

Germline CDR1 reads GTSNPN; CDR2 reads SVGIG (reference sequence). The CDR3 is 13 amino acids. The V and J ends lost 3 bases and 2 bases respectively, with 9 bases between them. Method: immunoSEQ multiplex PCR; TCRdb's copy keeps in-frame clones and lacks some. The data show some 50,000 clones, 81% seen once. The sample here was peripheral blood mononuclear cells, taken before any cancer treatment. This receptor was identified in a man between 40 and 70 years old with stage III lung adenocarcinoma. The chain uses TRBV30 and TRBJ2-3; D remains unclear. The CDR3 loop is CAWRAGLTDTQYF. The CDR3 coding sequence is TGTGCCTGGAGGGCAGGCCTCACAGATACGCAGTATTTT. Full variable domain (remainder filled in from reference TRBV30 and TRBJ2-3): SQTIHQWPATLVQPVGSPLSLECTVEGTSNPNLYWYRQAAGRGLQLLFYSVGIGQISSEVPQNLSASRPQDRQFILSSKKLLLSDSGFYLCAWRAGLTDTQYFGPGTRLTVL.